The 27 T cell receptor beta chains listed next were all sequenced from one sample in a study of blood T cell repertoires in COVID-19. Method: immunoSEQ multiplex PCR; TCRdb's copy keeps in-frame clones and lacks some. The sample contains more than 110,000 clones, just under 90% of which appear only once. Material for sequencing was peripheral blood. Every receptor here comes from a woman in her forties with acute or convalescent COVID-19.

The V and J genes are TRBV28 and TRBJ1-1, with D tentatively TRBD1 (5 bases). The CDR3 loop spans 14 amino acids. Germline V gene lookup returns CDR1 MDHEN and CDR2 SYDVKM. The ends were cut back, 7 bases at V and 7 bases at J, with 19 bases in the middle. DNA for the CDR3: TGTGCCAGCACCACGCGACAGAATCCGGGTGAAGCTTTCTTT. Protein sequence: CASTTRQNPGEAFF. The entire variable domain, with the rest obtained from reference TRBV28 and TRBJ1-1, is as follows: DVKVTQSSRYLVKRTGEKVFLECVQDMDHENMFWYRQDPGLGLRLIYFSYDVKMKEKGDIPEGYSVSREKKERFSLILESASTNQTSMYLCASTTRQNPGEAFFGQGTRLTVV.

V usage is TRBV4-1 and J usage is TRBJ1-5; perhaps TRBD1 as D (6 bases). Germline V gene lookup returns CDR1 MGHRA and CDR2 YSYEKL. Trimming pared 8 bases from V and 0 bases from J, leaving 20 bases between. This CDR3 spans 17 amino acids. The CDR3 spells CASRDTLLPYSNQPQHF. The CDR3 DNA follows: TGCGCCAGCCGGGACACCTTGTTGCCCTATAGCAATCAGCCCCAGCATTTT.

V and J are TRBV18 and TRBJ2-7, with D perhaps TRBD1 (6 bases). Germline V lookup: CDR1 KGHSH, CDR2 LQKENI. Trimming removed 0 bases at V and 0 bases at J, with 9 bases between. The CDR3 spans 15 residues. CDR3 sequence reads: CASSPPDSLSYEQYF. The CDR3 coding sequence is TGTGCCAGCTCACCACCGGACAGTCTCTCCTACGAGCAGTACTTC. Full variable domain (outside the CDR3, taken from reference TRBV18 and TRBJ2-7): NAGVMQNPRHLVRRRGQEARLRCSPMKGHSHVYWYRQLPEEGLKFMVYLQKENIIDESGMPKERFSAEFPKEGPSILRIQQVVRGDSAAYFCASSPPDSLSYEQYFGPGTRLTVT.

The V and J genes are TRBV7-9 and TRBJ2-1, with D perhaps TRBD2 (7 bases). CDR1 is SEHNR, CDR2 FQNEAQ, per germline (reference sequence). The CDR3 is made up of 16 amino acids. The V end lost 4 bases, the J end lost 1 base, and 14 bases lay between the germline ends. The CDR3 is CASSSQRGASYNEQFF. The CDR3 nucleotides are TGTGCCAGCAGCTCGCAACGGGGGGCGTCCTACAATGAGCAGTTCTTC.

The chain recombines TRBV19 with TRBJ2-7, with TRBD1 identical over 8 bases. The CDR3 spans 15 residues. Germline V gene data show CDR1 as LNHDA and CDR2 as SQIVND (reference sequence). Trimming took 5 bases from V and 0 from J; bases not matched to a gene: 6. CDR3 DNA: TGTGCCAGTAGTCCGAGGGACAGGTCCTCCTACGAGCAGTACTTC. Translated, it gives CASSPRDRSSYEQYF.

This rearrangement joins TRBV6-5 to TRBJ1-1; the D is unclear. This CDR3 is built from 14 residues. The V gene lost 5 bases and the J gene lost 8 bases, with 18 bases spanning the gap. CDR1 is MNHEY and CDR2 is SVGAGI in the germline V gene. CDR3 nucleotides: TGTGCCAGCAGTCCGGTGCTCCGGGAAGGAGAAGCTTTCTTT. The encoded protein is CASSPVLREGEAFF.

In its sample, this clone was seen a few times. The V call is TRBV6-5, the J call TRBJ1-2; TRBD1 might be the D (6 bases). This CDR3 contains 15 residues. V dropped 6 bases and J dropped 4 bases, with 18 bases sitting between them. From germline, CDR1 is MNHEY and CDR2 SVGAGI. CDR3 nucleotide sequence: TGTGCCAGCAGGGGAAGGTGGGGACATCCCTATGGCTACACCTTC. Amino acid sequence: CASRGRWGHPYGYTF.

This clone was picked up a small number of times. The genes are TRBV5-1 and TRBJ1-1; weak D call: TRBD1 (5 bases). In germline, CDR1 is SGHRS, CDR2 YFSETQ. V lost 2 bases and J lost 0, with 26 bases in between. This CDR3 region has 20 residues. The CDR3, as DNA: TGCGCCAGCAGCTTTGGGGGGAGACAATTCACCTTTCACTTGAACACTGAAGCTTTCTTT. Translating gives CASSFGGRQFTFHLNTEAFF. Looking up the rest from reference TRBV5-1 and TRBJ1-1 gives the full variable domain: KAGVTQTPRYLIKTRGQQVTLSCSPISGHRSVSWYQQTPGQGLQFLFEYFSETQRNKGNFPGRFSGRQFSNSRSEMNVSTLELGDSALYLCASSFGGRQFTFHLNTEAFFGQGTRLTVV.

Many counts were recorded for this clone. The chain employs TRBV3-1 (or the pseudogene TRBV3-2) and TRBJ2-2, with D uncertain. CDR1 and CDR2 from the germline V gene are LGHDT and YNNKEL (reference sequence). This CDR3 spans 13 amino acids. Trimming shortened V by 4 bases and J by 6 bases, and 9 bases separated the two germline ends. The CDR3: CASSPRVAGELFF. The CDR3 bases are TGTGCCAGCAGCCCACGAGTAGCCGGGGAGCTGTTTTTT.

The V and J genes are TRBV7-2 and TRBJ2-5; a possible D gene is TRBD1 (5 bases). CDR1 SGHTA and CDR2 FQGNSA come from the germline V gene. V lost 4 bases and J lost 4, with 13 bases in between. CDR3 length equals 14 residues. The DNA of the CDR3 is TGTGCCAGCAGCTCCTCAGGGTGGGCAGAGACCCAGTACTTC. Protein sequence: CASSSSGWAETQYF.

This clone was picked up one time. CDR3 protein: CASRRGRVQFF. The CDR3 region has the DNA TGTGCCAGCAGAAGGGGCAGGGTGCAGTTCTTC. The genes are TRBV28 and TRBJ2-1; D is perhaps TRBD1 (5 bases). V shed 6 bases and J shed 12 bases, with 12 bases lying between them. Germline lookup yields CDR1 MDHEN and CDR2 SYDVKM. The CDR3 covers 11 residues.

The genes are TRBV5-1 and TRBJ2-1, with 11 bases lining up with TRBD2. The CDR3 has 15 residues. Germline V CDR1 and CDR2: SGHRS, YFSETQ. J was trimmed by 7 bases and V by 0 bases; bases with no gene match: 3. Here the CDR3 reads CASSLASGGRNEQFF. CDR3 DNA sequence: TGCGCCAGCAGCTTGGCTAGCGGGGGGAGGAATGAGCAGTTCTTC.

The chain uses TRBV4-1 and TRBJ2-5; D gene unclear. CDR3 length equals 14 residues. Germline V gene lookup returns CDR1 MGHRA and CDR2 YSYEKL. Trimming took off 0 bases at V and 5 bases at J, with 10 bases between the two ends. CDR3 in amino acids: CASSQEHSRETQYF. In DNA, the CDR3 is TGCGCCAGCAGCCAAGAACATAGCCGGGAGACCCAGTACTTC.

The chain joins TRBV19 to TRBJ2-1, with TRBD2 as a possible D gene (5 bases). V lost 4 bases and J lost 8, with 24 bases in between. There are 17 residues in the CDR3. The germline V gene has CDR1 LNHDA and CDR2 SQIVND (reference sequence). The CDR3 here is CASSNPGLRVRVDEQFF. The DNA for the CDR3 is TGTGCCAGTAGTAACCCGGGCCTTAGAGTGCGGGTAGATGAGCAGTTCTTC.

The genes are TRBV27 and TRBJ1-2; no clear D. V gave up 8 bases and J gave up 0 bases, with 7 bases separating them. The CDR3 runs 12 residues. CDR1 MNHEY and CDR2 SMNVEV come from the germline V gene (reference sequence). The CDR3 protein is CASAGSNYGYTF. DNA for the CDR3: TGTGCCAGCGCAGGATCTAACTATGGCTACACCTTC.

This clone was recorded once. This chain joins TRBV9 and TRBJ2-1; D perhaps matches TRBD1 (5 bases). The CDR3 runs 13 residues. Trimming stripped 4 bases from V and 7 bases from J, with 12 bases between. Germline assignment: CDR1 SGDLS and CDR2 YYNGEE. CDR3 nucleotides: TGTGCCAGCAGCCCCTTAGGGGTTAATGAGCAGTTCTTC. Translated, it gives CASSPLGVNEQFF.

The chain links TRBV4-3 to TRBJ2-7, with D possibly being TRBD2 (5 bases). V was trimmed by 1 base and J by 1 base, leaving 8 bases between them. This CDR3 region has 14 residues. In germline, CDR1 is LGHNA, CDR2 YSLEER. The CDR3 sequence is CASSQVRGSYEQYF. CDR3 bases: TGCGCCAGCAGCCAAGTAAGAGGGTCCTACGAGCAGTACTTC.

This clone was counted between two and nine times. The chain carries TRBV5-7 and TRBJ2-7, with 7 bases that match TRBD1. TRBV5-7 is placed among ORFs of uncertain function. V gave up 4 bases and J gave up 3 bases; unmatched junction bases: 4. The CDR3 length is 13 residues. In nucleotides, the CDR3 is TGTGCCAGCAGCAAAAGACAGGGCTACGAGCAGTACTTC. It yields the protein CASSKRQGYEQYF.

CDR3 protein: CASSQGGEITGELFF. In nucleotides, the CDR3 is TGTGCCAGCAGCCAAGGGGGGGAAATTACCGGGGAGCTGTTTTTT. J is TRBJ2-2 and V is TRBV4-2; D might be TRBD2 (6 bases). The CDR3 length is 15 residues. Per germline, CDR1 LGHNA and CDR2 YNFKEQ. Trimming stripped 1 base from V and 5 bases from J, with 11 bases between.

V and J are TRBV9 and TRBJ1-4; D perhaps matches TRBD1 (5 bases). The CDR3 is 16 residues long. Germline lookup yields CDR1 SGDLS and CDR2 YYNGEE. V gave up 2 bases and J gave up 4 bases, with 15 bases separating them. CDR3 sequence reads: CASSVRPAGFNEKLFF. The CDR3 coding sequence is TGTGCCAGCAGCGTTAGGCCGGCAGGGTTTAATGAAAAACTGTTTTTT.

The chain employs TRBV27 and TRBJ2-3; perhaps TRBD1 as D (7 bases). Germline V gene sequence: CDR1 MNHEY, CDR2 SMNVEV (reference sequence). The CDR3 contains 19 residues. V was cut by 5 bases and J by 2 bases, with 26 bases left in between. The CDR3 region is CASSPKQAGGSSNTDTQYF. CDR3 DNA: TGTGCCAGCAGTCCAAAGCAGGCAGGGGGGTCGTCTAACACAGATACGCAGTATTTT.

The V call is TRBV27, the J call TRBJ2-5, with a possible D match to TRBD1 (5 bases). This CDR3 spans 15 amino acids. The V gene lost 2 bases and the J gene lost 5 bases, with 15 bases spanning the gap. Germline V gives CDR1 MNHEY, CDR2 SMNVEV (reference sequence). This CDR3 is CASSLASGFGETQYF. The CDR3 nucleotides read TGTGCCAGCAGTTTAGCGTCAGGGTTCGGGGAGACCCAGTACTTC.

The chain carries TRBV4-1 and TRBJ2-2, with no clear D. This CDR3 region has 14 residues. The germline V gene has CDR1 MGHRA and CDR2 YSYEKL. Trimming took off 2 bases at V and 0 bases at J, with 4 bases between the two ends. The CDR3 bases are TGCGCCAGCAGCCAAAACTCGAACACCGGGGAGCTGTTTTTT. It encodes CASSQNSNTGELFF.

The V gene is TRBV7-6, the J gene TRBJ2-1; TRBD2 agrees at 11 bases. The V and J ends lost 2 bases and 0 bases, in that order; junction bases with no gene match: 6. The CDR3 is 18 residues long. Germline V CDR1 and CDR2: SGHVS, FNYEAQ. The CDR3 is CASSLLAGGRGSYNEQFF. The CDR3 nucleotides read TGTGCCAGCAGCTTATTAGCGGGAGGGAGAGGCTCCTACAATGAGCAGTTCTTC.

V and J are TRBV7-6 and TRBJ2-1, with D tentatively TRBD1 (6 bases). CDR3 length: 15 amino acids. From germline, CDR1 is SGHVS and CDR2 FNYEAQ. V was shortened by 2 bases and J by 2 bases, with 10 bases between the two germline ends. CDR3 coding DNA: TGTGCCAGCAGCTTATACACAGGGACCTACAATGAGCAGTTCTTC. Protein: CASSLYTGTYNEQFF.

The V gene is TRBV3-1 (or the pseudogene TRBV3-2), the J gene TRBJ2-1; 9 positions agree with TRBD1. From germline, CDR1 is LGHDT and CDR2 YNNKEL (reference sequence). V dropped 3 bases and J dropped 7; count of bases not matched to a gene: 4. The CDR3 contains 14 residues. The CDR3 sequence is CASSHGQGKNEQFF. The CDR3 DNA reads as TGTGCCAGCAGCCACGGACAGGGGAAGAATGAGCAGTTCTTC.

The V and J genes are TRBV9 and TRBJ2-7, with TRBD2 matching 10 bases. V shed 3 bases and J 5 bases; nucleotides not matched to a gene: 2. The CDR3 runs 13 residues. Germline-derived CDR1 and CDR2 are SGDLS and YYNGEE. The CDR3 coding sequence is TGTGCCAGCAGCGACGGACTAGCGGACGAGCAGTACTTC. It codes for CASSDGLADEQYF.